Following are 30 T cell receptor beta chains from one sample sequenced in a study of siplizumab effects on memory and regulatory T cells. The assay was immunoSEQ multiplex PCR, and TCRdb's table has in-frame clones only and misses some. The sample contains some 96,000 clones, about 95% of which appear only once. The sample taken for sequencing was non-Treg CD4+ T cells sorted from blood. Every receptor here comes from a human donor in good health.

This clone was seen a few times. The chain joins TRBV4-2 to TRBJ2-2; 7 nucleotides line up with TRBD1. The V gene end was trimmed by 4 bases and the J gene end by 3 bases; junction bases not matched to a gene: 5. The CDR3 runs to 15 residues. Germline values: CDR1 LGHNA, CDR2 YNFKEQ. Written as DNA, the CDR3 is TGTGCCAGCAGCCGTGGGCAGGGGGACACCGGGGAGCTGTTTTTT. It yields the protein CASSRGQGDTGELFF.

V and J are TRBV28 and TRBJ2-5; 13 nucleotides agree with TRBD2. The DNA matches TRBJ2-7 better at its end, which makes the J call doubtful. Germline values: CDR1 MDHEN, CDR2 SYDVKM. The CDR3 loop spans 16 amino acids. The CDR3, as DNA: TGTGCCAGCAGAGGGACTAGCGGGACCTTTACCTACGAGCAGTACTTC. This encodes CASRGTSGTFTYEQYF.

The chain is built from TRBV2 and TRBJ1-2; D is undetermined. The CDR3 covers 16 residues. V was shortened by 6 bases and J by 0 bases, with 17 bases between the two germline ends. The V gene's germline CDR1 is SNHLY and CDR2 FYNNEI. The DNA for the CDR3 is TGTGCCAGCAGGCACATCCGGGCCAACGCTAACTATGGCTACACCTTC. Translated: CASRHIRANANYGYTF.

V usage is TRBV19 and J usage is TRBJ2-7, with D hard to call. Trimming pared 3 bases from V and 2 bases from J, leaving 11 bases between. There are 14 residues in the CDR3. Germline V gene data show CDR1 as LNHDA and CDR2 as SQIVND (reference sequence). CDR3: CASSIKGTPYEQYF. The CDR3 region has the DNA TGTGCCAGTAGTATTAAGGGAACTCCCTACGAGCAGTACTTC.

V and J are TRBV28 and TRBJ1-5; 8 bases are shared with TRBD1. CDR3 length equals 18 residues. Germline CDR1 and CDR2: MDHEN and SYDVKM. The V and J ends lost 4 bases and 1 base, in that order; junction bases with no gene match: 12. As DNA, the CDR3 is TGTGCCAGCAGTTCCCCCGCCGGACAGGGTATGAGCAATCAGCCCCAGCATTTT. Translated: CASSSPAGQGMSNQPQHF.

The rearrangement joins TRBV11-1 to TRBJ1-1; TRBD1 aligns across 11 bases. V was pared by 1 base and J by 1 base, with 5 bases of the junction left unmatched. Germline lookup yields CDR1 SGHAT and CDR2 FQDESV (reference sequence). This CDR3 has 17 residues. For the CDR3, the DNA is TGTGCCAGCAGCTTAGGGACAGGGGGCTTCGGGAACACTGAAGCTTTCTTT. The encoded protein is CASSLGTGGFGNTEAFF. Full variable domain (missing parts from reference TRBV11-1 and TRBJ1-1): EAEVAQSPRYKITEKSQAVAFWCDPISGHATLYWYRQILGQGPELLVQFQDESVVDDSQLPKDRFSAERLKGVDSTLKIQPAELGDSAMYLCASSLGTGGFGNTEAFFGQGTRLTVV.

The chain carries TRBV18 and TRBJ2-2; D ambiguous. The CDR3 sequence is 15 residues long. The V and J ends lost 2 bases and 3 bases respectively, with 10 bases between them. Per germline, CDR1 KGHSH and CDR2 LQKENI. CDR3 DNA sequence: TGTGCCAGCTCACCAGGCCTGCCCTACACCGGGGAGCTGTTTTTT. It specifies CASSPGLPYTGELFF.

CDR3 sequence reads: CASRYEYEQYF. The CDR3 DNA follows: TGTGCCAGCAGATACGAGTACGAGCAGTACTTC. The chain combines TRBV6-1 with TRBJ2-7; D uncertain. Looked up from germline, CDR1 is MNHNS and CDR2 is SASEGT. Deletions cut 6 bases from V and 4 bases from J, with 7 bases between. The CDR3 loop spans 11 amino acids.

V is TRBV19 and J is TRBJ2-7; unclear D gene. The V end lost 3 bases, the J end lost 2 bases, and 11 bases lay between the germline ends. Germline CDR1 and CDR2: LNHDA and SQIVND (reference sequence). This CDR3 is 14 amino acids long. The CDR3 nucleotides read TGTGCCAGTAGTATGGTGCAGATCCCCTACGAGCAGTACTTC. Protein: CASSMVQIPYEQYF. The complete variable domain, with remaining parts taken from reference TRBV19 and TRBJ2-7, reads DGGITQSPKYLFRKEGQNVTLSCEQNLNHDAMYWYRQDPGQGLRLIYYSQIVNDFQKGDIAEGYSVSREKKESFPLTVTSAQKNPTAFYLCASSMVQIPYEQYFGPGTRLTVT.

The CDR3 DNA reads TGTGCCAGCAGCTTAACAGGGTTTCAGCCCCAGCATTTT. Its protein is CASSLTGFQPQHF. J is TRBJ1-5 and V is TRBV7-6, with a weak D call TRBD1 (6 bases). Trimming pared 2 bases from V and 6 bases from J, leaving 8 bases between. The germline gives CDR1 SGHVS, CDR2 FNYEAQ. This CDR3 spans 13 amino acids.

The V call is TRBV6-5, the J call TRBJ2-1; 7 bases align to TRBD1. Germline V CDR1 and CDR2: MNHEY, SVGAGI. The V gene end was trimmed by 5 bases and the J gene end by 0 bases; junction bases not matched to a gene: 4. The CDR3 covers 15 residues. The chain's CDR3 is CASSRDSNSYNEQFF. The CDR3 DNA is TGTGCCAGCAGTAGGGACAGCAACTCCTACAATGAGCAGTTCTTC.

The chain links TRBV14 to TRBJ1-1; the D gene is possibly TRBD1 (5 bases). The CDR3 is made up of 13 amino acids. Trimming removed 5 bases at V and 6 bases at J, with 13 bases between. CDR1 is SGHDN, CDR2 FVKESK, per germline. CDR3 residues: CASSVIETAEAFF. Here the CDR3 DNA reads TGTGCCAGCAGCGTGATCGAGACAGCTGAAGCTTTCTTT.

As DNA, the CDR3 is TGTGCTAGTGGTTTATCCGGGAGTGCCTTCTATGAGCAGTTCTTC. Residues: CASGLSGSAFYEQFF. This chain joins TRBV12-5 and TRBJ2-1, with D possibly matching TRBD2 (6 bases). The CDR3 contains 15 residues. Trimming cost V 3 bases and J 8 bases, with 17 bases left between them. Per germline, CDR1 LGHNT and CDR2 FRNRAP.

This clone was observed a few times. The gene calls are TRBV2 and TRBJ2-7; D gene ambiguous. V was shortened by 5 bases and J by 4 bases, with 9 bases between the two germline ends. This CDR3 spans 12 amino acids. The germline CDR1 and CDR2 sequences are SNHLY and FYNNEI. The CDR3 nucleotides are TGTGCCAGCAGTATGGGCGGATACGAGCAGTACTTC. This codes for CASSMGGYEQYF.

The V and J genes are TRBV27 and TRBJ2-3, with a possible D match to TRBD2 (5 bases). The CDR3 is 18 residues long. Germline values: CDR1 MNHEY, CDR2 SMNVEV (reference sequence). Trimming took 3 bases from V and 6 from J, leaving 25 bases between them. The CDR3 here is CASSFRTFRRGPKDTQYF. The CDR3 DNA reads TGTGCCAGCAGTTTCCGAACCTTTCGGAGAGGGCCTAAGGATACGCAGTATTTT.

The chain is built from TRBV5-5 and TRBJ2-3; 10 positions match TRBD2. This CDR3 spans 16 amino acids. Germline V gene data show CDR1 as SGHKS and CDR2 as YYEKEE (reference sequence). J gave up 2 bases and V 4 bases, and 7 bases lay outside the gene matches. CDR3 amino acids: CASSGLAGAYTDTQYF. In DNA, the CDR3 is TGTGCCAGCAGCGGGCTAGCGGGAGCCTACACAGATACGCAGTATTTT.

The chain recombines TRBV7-8 with TRBJ2-3; TRBD1 aligns across 9 bases. The trim removed 6 bases at V and 4 bases at J, leaving 20 bases unmatched. This CDR3 has 19 amino acids. In germline, CDR1 is SGHVS, CDR2 FQNEAQ. The CDR3 protein is CASRYSRINEGQGSDTQYF. For the CDR3, the DNA is TGTGCCAGCAGATATAGCCGGATAAATGAGGGACAGGGCTCAGATACGCAGTATTTT.

The genes are TRBV5-4 and TRBJ2-5, with D perhaps TRBD1 (5 bases). Germline CDR1 is SGHNT and CDR2 is YYREEE (reference sequence). The V and J ends lost 0 bases and 5 bases respectively, with 17 bases between them. CDR3 length: 16 amino acids. The CDR3 sequence is CASSLGPPGQGETQYF. The DNA of the CDR3 is TGTGCCAGCAGCTTGGGACCTCCCGGACAAGGGGAGACCCAGTACTTC. The variable domain in full, completed from reference TRBV5-4 and TRBJ2-5, reads ETGVTQSPTHLIKTRGQQVTLRCSSQSGHNTVSWYQQALGQGPQFIFQYYREEENGRGNFPPRFSGLQFPNYSSELNVNALELDDSALYLCASSLGPPGQGETQYFGPGTRLLVL.

Turning to this clone: Sequence at one end of the junction differs from germline and may be a read error. The chain recombines TRBV9 with TRBJ1-3, with a possible D match to TRBD1 (6 bases). The germline V gene encodes CDR1 SGDLS and CDR2 YYNGEE. This CDR3 spans 12 amino acids. The CDR3, as DNA: TGTGCCAGCAGCGAAAGGGGGGGAATACTACGTTTT. Protein: CASSERGGILRF.

V and J are TRBV18 and TRBJ2-7, with 9 bases that match TRBD2. From germline, CDR1 is KGHSH and CDR2 LQKENI. CDR3 length: 14 residues. After removal of 5 bases from V and 1 base from J, the junction contained 3 bases not matched to a gene. CDR3 loop: CASSLAGVSYEQYF. The CDR3 DNA reads as TGTGCCAGCTCATTAGCGGGAGTATCCTACGAGCAGTACTTC.

The rearrangement links TRBV19 to TRBJ1-4; D gene ambiguous. The CDR3 covers 16 residues. Germline loops: CDR1 LNHDA, CDR2 SQIVND (reference sequence). V was trimmed by 4 bases and J by 0 bases, leaving 12 bases between them. CDR3 in DNA: TGTGCCAGTAGTAAGGACGGAGTTGCAACTAATGAAAAACTGTTTTTT. Protein: CASSKDGVATNEKLFF.

The chain has TRBV2 and TRBJ1-2; 10 positions agree with TRBD1. The CDR3 is 14 amino acids. Germline loops: CDR1 SNHLY, CDR2 FYNNEI. V gave up 4 bases and J gave up 7 bases; unmatched junction bases: 6. Here the CDR3 DNA reads TGTGCCAGCAGTGGGGGACAGGGGATGCCTGGCTACACCTTC. Its translation is CASSGGQGMPGYTF.

The rearrangement joins TRBV21-1 to TRBJ1-5. TRBV21-1 is flagged as a pseudogene. This CDR3 is 14 amino acids long. The CDR3 DNA sequence: TGTGCCAGCACCGGAGGAGCGAGCAATCAGCCCCAGCATTTT. Translated, it gives CASTGGASNQPQHF.

This clone was recorded once. The chain is built from TRBV27 and TRBJ1-1; 10 nucleotides match TRBD1. CDR1 and CDR2 from the germline V gene are MNHEY and SMNVEV (reference sequence). The CDR3 loop spans 17 amino acids. V lost 1 base and J lost 1; bases outside the gene matches: 6. The CDR3 region is CASSLLGQGRGNTEAFF. The DNA for the CDR3 is TGTGCCAGCAGTTTATTGGGACAGGGGAGGGGGAACACTGAAGCTTTCTTT.

V gene TRBV6-5 combines with J gene TRBJ2-1, with D uncertain. V was clipped by 5 bases and J by 0 bases, with 11 bases between them. Germline V gene sequence: CDR1 MNHEY, CDR2 SVGAGI. The CDR3 has 15 residues. Here the CDR3 DNA reads TGTGCCAGCAGTCCCCCCGATAGCTCCTACAATGAGCAGTTCTTC. The encoded protein is CASSPPDSSYNEQFF.

CDR3 region: CASSLLTDSYEQYF. CDR3 nucleotides: TGTGCCAGCTCACTGCTGACAGACTCCTACGAGCAGTACTTC. V and J are TRBV18 and TRBJ2-7, with D perhaps matching TRBD1 (5 bases). CDR1 is KGHSH, CDR2 LQKENI, per germline. Trimming cost V 4 bases and J 0 bases, with 10 bases left between them. This CDR3 spans 14 amino acids.

This clone was detected once. This chain uses TRBV7-9 with TRBJ2-2; 8 nucleotides line up with TRBD2. Losses at the gene ends were 2 bases for V and 5 bases for J; bases not matched to a gene: 10. CDR3 length equals 17 residues. The V gene's germline CDR1 is SEHNR and CDR2 FQNEAQ (reference sequence). The chain's CDR3 is CASSLRGAAGVTGELFF. CDR3 nucleotides: TGTGCCAGCAGCTTAAGGGGGGCAGCGGGAGTGACCGGGGAGCTGTTTTTT.

The chain joins TRBV14 to TRBJ2-1; D unclear. Trimming shortened V by 1 base and J by 9 bases, and 13 bases separated the two germline ends. This CDR3 contains 14 residues. Germline loops: CDR1 SGHDN, CDR2 FVKESK. This chain's CDR3 is CASSQGQVFGEQFF. The DNA of the CDR3 is TGTGCCAGCAGCCAAGGTCAGGTTTTCGGTGAGCAGTTCTTC.

This chain connects TRBV7-3 to TRBJ1-1, with D possibly being TRBD1 (5 bases). The CDR3 is made up of 14 amino acids. Germline-derived CDR1 and CDR2 are SGHTA and FQGTGA. V was cut by 5 bases and J by 0 bases, with 10 bases left in between. The CDR3 spells CASSPGTVNTEAFF. Here the CDR3 DNA reads TGTGCCAGCAGCCCTGGGACGGTGAACACTGAAGCTTTCTTT.

This chain joins TRBV28 and TRBJ1-2, with a possible D match to TRBD1 (5 bases). The CDR3 covers 15 residues. From germline, CDR1 is MDHEN and CDR2 SYDVKM. V was clipped by 3 bases and J by 4 bases, with 15 bases between them. CDR3 loop: CASSFGGRGSYGYTF. The CDR3 DNA reads TGTGCCAGCAGTTTCGGCGGTCGGGGGAGCTATGGCTACACCTTC.